What follows are 12 T cell receptor beta chains derived from one specimen sequenced in a study of T cell repertoires in cytomegalovirus infection (dated by TCRdb to the late 2010s). Interpreted using the paper, the treatment or condition label stands for: in vitro stimulation with specific CMV peptide epitopes to enrich CMV-specific T cells. No antigen is known for these receptors. The run used an Illumina HiSeq 1500. Through fastp at Q25 and MiXCR, TCRdb rebuilt clones from the public reads, retaining in-frame beta chains. All rows with the same CDR3 protein become a single entry with the most common DNA and genes. Counted in this sample were 300,000 or so distinct CDR3 sequences; about 25% of them appeared once. 13% of the sample goes to the ten largest clones. Sequences were derived from cultured PBMCs, sampled from culture after CMV antigen stimulation. The receptors were sampled from a human donor in good health (CMV status not recorded). Some clones in this sample may be carry-over from other donors' samples.

The V gene is TRBV7-8, the J gene TRBJ2-1, with 9 bases lining up with TRBD2. CDR3 length: 20 residues. Per germline, CDR1 SGHVS and CDR2 FQNEAQ. The J segment lost 7 bases and the V segment lost 1 base, leaving 20 bases of the junction unmatched. As DNA, the CDR3 is TGTGCCAGCAGCTTAGGGGGGGGGGGGGTATCTAGCGGGGTCTTAAATGAGCAGTTCTTC. Translation gives CASSLGGGGVSSGVLNEQFF. The whole variable domain, remainder taken from reference TRBV7-8 and TRBJ2-1, is GAGVSQSPRYKVAKRGQDVALRCDPISGHVSLFWYQQALGQGPEFLTYFQNEAQLDKSGLPSDRFFAERPEGSVSTLKIQRTQQEDSAVYLCASSLGGGGVSSGVLNEQFFGPGTRLTVL.

The J gene is TRBJ2-1, the V gene TRBV5-6; D may be TRBD2 (5 bases). The ends were cut back, 3 bases at V and 6 bases at J, with 10 bases in the middle. Germline V gives CDR1 SGHDT, CDR2 YYEEEE. This CDR3 has 13 amino acids. The CDR3 reads CASSSDFFNEQFF. Written as DNA, the CDR3 is TGTGCCAGCAGCTCGGACTTCTTCAATGAGCAGTTCTTC.

This clonotype was counted at least ten times. The V call is TRBV6-1, the J call TRBJ1-6; weak D call: TRBD1 (6 bases). This CDR3 is built from 17 residues. Trimming left V 5 bases short and J 7 bases short, with 21 bases between. CDR1 and CDR2 from the germline V gene are MNHNS and SASEGT. Written as DNA, the CDR3 is TGTGCCAGCAGTTATGGATCGGGGGCATGGACAAATTCACCCCTCCACTTT. It yields the protein CASSYGSGAWTNSPLHF.

This chain uses TRBV7-2 with TRBJ1-1; unclear D gene. This CDR3 contains 13 residues. Germline V CDR1 and CDR2: SGHTA, FQGNSA. V lost 7 bases and J lost 3, with 12 bases in between. CDR3 in DNA: TGTGCCAGCAAAACGCAATGGGACACTGAAGCTTTCTTT. This sequence encodes CASKTQWDTEAFF.

This chain connects TRBV27 to TRBJ2-7; possible D gene TRBD2, 5 bases. This CDR3 has 15 residues. Germline loops: CDR1 MNHEY, CDR2 SMNVEV (reference sequence). V gave up 8 bases and J gave up 3 bases, with 20 bases separating them. The DNA for the CDR3 is TGTGCCAGCGGCCACGCCAGAGGGAGTAACTACGAGCAGTACTTC. It translates to CASGHARGSNYEQYF.

This clonotype was seen a handful of times. V gene TRBV6-5 combines with J gene TRBJ1-5; D gene ambiguous. Germline values: CDR1 MNHEY, CDR2 SVGAGI. Trimming stripped 0 bases from V and 4 bases from J, with 4 bases between. There are 13 residues in the CDR3. This chain's CDR3 is CASSYSANQPQHF. Here the CDR3 DNA reads TGTGCCAGCAGTTACTCTGCTAATCAGCCCCAGCATTTT.

V is TRBV12-3 or TRBV12-4 and J is TRBJ2-5; 7 nucleotides match TRBD1. V lost 3 bases and J lost 5; bases outside the gene matches: 12. The length of the CDR3 is 16 residues. The CDR3 spells CASSLKAGPRGETQYF. DNA of the CDR3: TGTGCCAGCAGTTTGAAGGCAGGCCCCAGGGGGGAGACCCAGTACTTC.

The chain carries TRBV7-8 and TRBJ2-1, with 10 positions matching TRBD1. The trim removed 5 bases at V and 16 bases at J, leaving 5 bases unmatched. Germline CDR1 SGHVS, CDR2 FQNEAQ. The CDR3 sequence is 11 residues long. The CDR3 DNA is TGTGCCAGCAGCCCCGGGACAGGGGTCTTCTTC. It encodes CASSPGTGVFF.

The V gene is TRBV15, the J gene TRBJ1-1; D may be TRBD1 (5 bases). The V gene lost 0 bases and the J gene lost 4 bases, with 9 bases spanning the gap. The V gene's germline CDR1 is LNHNV and CDR2 YYDKDF (reference sequence). The CDR3 runs to 14 residues. In DNA, the CDR3 is TGTGCCACCAGCAGAGACGGGACCATCACTGAAGCTTTCTTT. Translation: CATSRDGTITEAFF.

The J gene is TRBJ1-2, the V gene TRBV12-3 or TRBV12-4; D is undetermined. This CDR3 is 14 amino acids long. V was pared by 6 bases and J by 3 bases, with 14 bases between. The CDR3 DNA follows: TGTGCCAGCAGCCGGGTGAATCGTGACTATGGCTACACCTTC. Protein: CASSRVNRDYGYTF.

CDR3 in amino acids: CASSLPRDGITGELFF. The CDR3 DNA is TGCGCCAGCAGCTTACCCCGTGATGGGATCACCGGGGAGCTGTTTTTT. V gene TRBV5-1 combines with J gene TRBJ2-2; D not certain. This CDR3 has 16 residues. Trimming stripped 2 bases from V and 4 bases from J, with 15 bases between. Germline V lookup: CDR1 SGHRS, CDR2 YFSETQ. Full variable domain (outside the CDR3, taken from reference TRBV5-1 and TRBJ2-2): KAGVTQTPRYLIKTRGQQVTLSCSPISGHRSVSWYQQTPGQGLQFLFEYFSETQRNKGNFPGRFSGRQFSNSRSEMNVSTLELGDSALYLCASSLPRDGITGELFFGEGSRLTVL.

V is TRBV4-1 and J is TRBJ2-3, with D uncertain. Germline V gives CDR1 MGHRA, CDR2 YSYEKL. V was shortened by 4 bases and J by 2 bases, with 7 bases between the two germline ends. This CDR3 comprises 13 residues. The CDR3 DNA is TGCGCCAGCAGCCTTTTGCCCACAGATACGCAGTATTTT. This sequence encodes CASSLLPTDTQYF.